This TCR beta chain was sequenced for a study of T cell repertoires and Cas9 in healthy adults. Libraries were prepared by immunoSEQ multiplex PCR; TCRdb keeps only in-frame clonotypes and omits some of them. This sample yields about 15,000 clones, of which around 90% are seen a single time; 2% to 2.5% belongs to the top ten. Germline V gives CDR1 SNHLY, CDR2 FYNNEI. Between the trimmed V and J ends, which lost 1 base and 3 bases, there was a span of 7 bases. The CDR3 extends over 13 amino acids. The sample consisted of Tregs (CD4+, CD25+, CD127-, CD137-, CD154-) from PBMCs; culture status not recorded. The chain carries TRBV2 and TRBJ2-7, with D hard to call. This receptor was identified in a human donor in good health. CDR3 sequence: CASSEELGYEQYF. The CDR3 bases are TGTGCCAGCAGTGAAGAGCTGGGCTACGAGCAGTACTTC.